Listed below are T cell receptor beta chains from one sample, sequenced in a study of shared clonotypes between healthy human individuals. Using immunoSEQ multiplex PCR, the repertoire was profiled, and TCRdb retains in-frame clones only, with some absent. The repertoire holds about 680,000 clones, with 60% to 80% as singletons. Material for sequencing was memory CD4+ T cells sorted from blood. The receptors shown here come from a woman aged 25-40 years in good health. The CDR3 runs from the conserved cysteine through the conserved F or W. D genes are given only for firm matches. For some rows the clone size is stated as once, few or many, or as a class when expanded; others skip it.

V: TRBV19
D: NA
J: TRBJ1-1
size: many
CDR3: CASQIGGNTEAFF
DNA: TGTGCTAGCCAAATAGGTGGGAACACTGAAGCTTTCTTT

V: TRBV11-2
D: NA
J: TRBJ2-1
size: NA
CDR3: CASSLGPGNEQFF
DNA: TGTGCCAGCAGCTTAGGGCCGGGTAATGAGCAGTTCTTC

V: TRBV4-1
D: TRBD2
J: TRBJ2-7
size: few
CDR3: CASSRSGGVYEQYF
DNA: TGCGCCAGCAGTCGTAGTGGGGGGGTCTACGAGCAGTACTTC

V: TRBV7-9
D: NA
J: TRBJ1-1
size: NA
CDR3: CASTGGLNTEAFF
DNA: TGTGCCTCAACCGGGGGACTGAACACTGAAGCTTTCTTT

V: TRBV27
D: NA
J: TRBJ2-1
size: NA
CDR3: CASSFTPGRVNNEQFF
DNA: TGTGCCAGCAGTTTTACCCCCGGCAGGGTAAACAATGAGCAGTTCTTC

V: TRBV6-1
D: TRBD1
J: TRBJ1-3
size: once
CDR3: CASNALWDSGNTIYF
DNA: TGTGCCAGCAACGCATTGTGGGACAGTGGAAACACCATATATTTT

V: TRBV5-5
D: NA
J: TRBJ2-1
size: few
CDR3: CASSLGAEQFF
DNA: TGTGCCAGCAGCTTGGGCGCTGAGCAGTTCTTC

V: TRBV4-1
D: TRBD2
J: TRBJ2-2
size: NA
CDR3: CASSAPSGGNTGELFF
DNA: TGCGCCAGCAGCGCCCCTAGCGGGGGGAACACCGGGGAGCTGTTTTTT

V: TRBV11-3
D: TRBD1
J: TRBJ1-1
size: NA
CDR3: CASSLTGGTEAFF
DNA: TGTGCCAGCAGCCTAACAGGGGGCACTGAAGCTTTCTTT

V: TRBV13
D: TRBD1
J: TRBJ2-7
size: few
CDR3: CASSLGQGFYEQYF
DNA: TGTGCCAGCAGCTTGGGACAGGGTTTCTACGAGCAGTACTTC

V: TRBV5-5
D: NA
J: TRBJ1-3
size: NA
CDR3: CASSLRGGPLSGNTIYF
DNA: TGTGCCAGCAGCCTTCGCGGAGGGCCATTATCTGGAAACACCATATATTTT

V: TRBV18
D: NA
J: TRBJ2-2
size: NA
CDR3: CASSLRVYTGELLFF
DNA: TGTGCCAGCTCCCTCCGTGTATACACCGGGGAGCTGCTGTTTTTT

V: TRBV5-4
D: NA
J: TRBJ2-5
size: NA
CDR3: CASGFSETQYF
DNA: TGTGCCAGTGGGTTTAGTGAGACCCAGTACTTC

V: TRBV11-1
D: NA
J: TRBJ2-1
size: NA
CDR3: CASSPGRAYNEQFF
DNA: TGTGCCAGCAGCCCGGGTCGAGCATACAATGAGCAGTTCTTC

V: TRBV5-1
D: TRBD2
J: TRBJ2-7
size: NA
CDR3: CASSQTPVAGGPYEQYF
DNA: TGCGCCAGCAGCCAGACCCCCGTAGCGGGAGGACCCTACGAGCAGTACTTC

V: TRBV27
D: TRBD2
J: TRBJ2-1
size: NA
CDR3: CASSLSRGLAVYNEQFF
DNA: TGTGCCAGCAGTTTATCGCGGGGACTAGCGGTATACAATGAGCAGTTCTTC

V: TRBV18
D: TRBD1
J: TRBJ2-1
size: once
CDR3: CASSPVQPGQGYNEQFF
DNA: TGTGCCAGCTCACCAGTACAACCGGGACAGGGGTACAATGAGCAGTTCTTC

V: TRBV6-5
D: NA
J: TRBJ2-7
size: once
CDR3: CASRVSLSYEQYF
DNA: TGTGCCAGCAGGGTCAGCCTCTCCTACGAGCAGTACTTC

V: TRBV28
D: NA
J: TRBJ2-7
size: NA
CDR3: CASRASFRYEQYF
DNA: TGTGCCAGCAGGGCGAGCTTTCGGTACGAGCAGTACTTC

V: TRBV18
D: NA
J: TRBJ2-5
size: NA
CDR3: CASSPPGGPQETQYF
DNA: TGTGCCAGCTCACCACCAGGGGGGCCCCAAGAGACCCAGTACTTC

V: TRBV28
D: NA
J: TRBJ1-5
size: NA
CDR3: CASGRVQPQHF
DNA: TGTGCCAGCGGCCGGGTCCAGCCCCAGCATTTT

V: TRBV5-4
D: NA
J: TRBJ2-7
size: NA
CDR3: CASSTDRDYYEQYF
DNA: TGTGCCAGCAGCACCGACAGGGACTACTACGAGCAGTACTTC

V: TRBV5-1
D: NA
J: TRBJ2-3
size: NA
CDR3: CASSLLPGTDTQYF
DNA: TGCGCCAGCAGCTTATTGCCAGGCACAGATACGCAGTATTTT

V: TRBV2
D: TRBD1
J: TRBJ1-2
size: NA
CDR3: CASSYRGANYGYTF
DNA: TGTGCCAGCAGTTACAGGGGGGCGAACTATGGCTACACCTTC

V: TRBV11-2
D: TRBD2
J: TRBJ2-5
size: NA
CDR3: CASSQRLAVSRETQYF
DNA: TGTGCCAGCAGCCAACGGCTAGCGGTCTCGCGAGAGACCCAGTACTTC

V: TRBV7-9
D: NA
J: TRBJ1-1
size: NA
CDR3: CASSFLGTENEAFF
DNA: TGTGCCAGCAGCTTTCTGGGGACCGAAAATGAAGCTTTCTTT

V: TRBV19
D: NA
J: TRBJ2-2
size: many
CDR3: CASKMDGGNTGELFF
DNA: TGTGCCAGTAAGATGGATGGGGGGAACACCGGGGAGCTGTTTTTT

V: TRBV9
D: TRBD2
J: TRBJ2-2
size: few
CDR3: CASSVGGRSGELFF
DNA: TGTGCCAGCAGCGTAGGCGGGAGGTCCGGGGAGCTGTTTTTT

V: TRBV19
D: NA
J: TRBJ2-3
size: NA
CDR3: CASSIAHKEGTQYF
DNA: TGTGCCAGTAGTATCGCGCACAAAGAGGGTACGCAGTATTTT

V: TRBV27
D: NA
J: TRBJ2-3
size: once
CDR3: CATRGAGPSGTQYF
DNA: TGTGCCACTCGGGGAGCGGGCCCCTCGGGTACGCAGTATTTT

V: TRBV5-4
D: NA
J: TRBJ2-7
size: NA
CDR3: CASSLQASLTHEQYF
DNA: TGTGCCAGCAGCTTGCAGGCTAGTCTTACCCACGAGCAGTACTTC

V: TRBV13
D: TRBD2
J: TRBJ2-3
size: NA
CDR3: CASSSPQLAGGYTDTQYF
DNA: TGTGCCAGCAGCTCCCCGCAACTAGCGGGAGGATACACAGATACGCAGTATTTT

V: TRBV7-9
D: TRBD1
J: TRBJ2-2
size: NA
CDR3: CASSGQQGWTGELFF
DNA: TGTGCCAGCAGCGGTCAACAGGGGTGGACCGGGGAGCTGTTTTTT

V: TRBV5-4
D: TRBD2
J: TRBJ2-5
size: NA
CDR3: CASSSSGIRAQYF
DNA: TGTGCCAGCAGCTCTAGCGGGATTAGGGCCCAGTACTTC

V: TRBV4-1
D: NA
J: TRBJ2-7
size: NA
CDR3: CASSRDPTGLQYF
DNA: TGCGCCAGCAGCCGCGACCCAACAGGGTTACAGTACTTC

V: TRBV19
D: NA
J: TRBJ1-1
size: NA
CDR3: CASSIRTGGNTEAFF
DNA: TGTGCCAGTAGTATCCGGACGGGGGGGAACACTGAAGCTTTCTTT

V: TRBV5-5
D: NA
J: TRBJ1-1
size: NA
CDR3: CASSLAVNTEAFF
DNA: TGTGCCAGCAGCTTGGCCGTGAACACTGAAGCTTTCTTT

V: TRBV29-1
D: NA
J: TRBJ1-1
size: NA
CDR3: CSASTGAEAFF
DNA: TGCAGCGCCTCCACGGGGGCTGAAGCTTTCTTT

V: TRBV6-1
D: NA
J: TRBJ1-5
size: NA
CDR3: CASSETRPQHF
DNA: TGTGCCAGCAGTGAAACACGGCCCCAGCATTTT

V: TRBV2
D: NA
J: TRBJ1-5
size: NA
CDR3: CASSLGRGFQAQHF
DNA: TGTGCCAGCAGCCTCGGACGGGGATTTCAGGCCCAGCATTTT

V: TRBV7-9
D: TRBD2
J: TRBJ2-1
size: NA
CDR3: CASSLATSINEQFF
DNA: TGTGCCAGCAGCTTAGCGACTAGCATAAATGAGCAGTTCTTC

V: TRBV4-1
D: TRBD2
J: TRBJ2-7
size: NA
CDR3: CASSHPEVRLAGEQYF
DNA: TGCGCCAGCAGCCACCCCGAGGTGAGACTAGCTGGGGAGCAGTACTTC

V: TRBV7-9
D: NA
J: TRBJ1-3
size: NA
CDR3: CASSPQGAISGNTIYF
DNA: TGTGCCAGCAGCCCCCAAGGCGCGATCTCTGGAAACACCATATATTTT

V: TRBV27
D: NA
J: TRBJ1-2
size: few
CDR3: CASSLWATYGYTF
DNA: TGTGCCAGCAGTTTATGGGCAACCTATGGCTACACCTTC

V: TRBV7-9
D: TRBD1
J: TRBJ1-1
size: NA
CDR3: CASSLRGQVGTEAFF
DNA: TGTGCCAGCAGCCTCCGTGGACAGGTTGGTACTGAAGCTTTCTTT

V: TRBV19
D: NA
J: TRBJ1-2
size: NA
CDR3: CASSSTGRYGYTF
DNA: TGTGCCAGTAGTAGCACAGGCAGATATGGCTACACCTTC

V: TRBV2
D: TRBD2
J: TRBJ2-7
size: NA
CDR3: CASSSTTSGTHEQYF
DNA: TGTGCCAGCAGTTCTACCACTAGCGGGACCCACGAGCAGTACTTC

V: TRBV7-8
D: TRBD1
J: TRBJ2-3
size: few
CDR3: CASSRDRGPSDTQYF
DNA: TGTGCCAGCAGCCGGGACAGGGGTCCATCAGATACGCAGTATTTT

V: TRBV28
D: TRBD1
J: TRBJ2-7
size: NA
CDR3: CASRATGEIYEQYF
DNA: TGTGCCAGCAGGGCGACAGGGGAAATCTACGAGCAGTACTTC

V: TRBV11-2
D: NA
J: TRBJ2-1
size: NA
CDR3: CASSPGVQGGNEQFF
DNA: TGTGCCAGCAGCCCTGGGGTGCAGGGGGGCAATGAGCAGTTCTTC

V: TRBV28
D: NA
J: TRBJ1-1
size: NA
CDR3: CASSLWRGTEAFF
DNA: TGTGCCAGCAGTTTGTGGAGGGGAACTGAAGCTTTCTTT

V: TRBV30
D: NA
J: TRBJ2-5
size: few
CDR3: CAWSVIREQETQYF
DNA: TGTGCCTGGAGTGTGATCCGGGAGCAAGAGACCCAGTACTTC

V: TRBV5-8
D: TRBD1
J: TRBJ2-7
size: NA
CDR3: CASSPRDRLSYEQYF
DNA: TGTGCCAGCAGCCCCCGGGACAGACTATCCTACGAGCAGTACTTC

V: TRBV7-2
D: TRBD1
J: TRBJ2-5
size: NA
CDR3: CASSTDRGLETQYF
DNA: TGTGCCAGCAGCACGGACAGGGGGCTGGAGACCCAGTACTTC

V: TRBV7-9
D: NA
J: TRBJ1-4
size: NA
CDR3: CASSLREEKLFF
DNA: TGTGCCAGCAGCTTACGAGAAGAAAAACTGTTTTTT